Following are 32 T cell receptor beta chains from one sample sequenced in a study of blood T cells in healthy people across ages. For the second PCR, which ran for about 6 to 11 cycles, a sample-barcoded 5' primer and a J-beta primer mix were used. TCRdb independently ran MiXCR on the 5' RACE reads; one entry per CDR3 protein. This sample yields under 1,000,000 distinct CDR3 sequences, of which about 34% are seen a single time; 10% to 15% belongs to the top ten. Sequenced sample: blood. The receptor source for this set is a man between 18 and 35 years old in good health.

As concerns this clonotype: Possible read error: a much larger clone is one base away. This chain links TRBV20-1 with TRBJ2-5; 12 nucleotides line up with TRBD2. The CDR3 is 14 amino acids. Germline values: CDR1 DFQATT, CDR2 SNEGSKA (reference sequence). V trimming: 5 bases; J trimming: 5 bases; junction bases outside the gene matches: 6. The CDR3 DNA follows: TGCAGTGCTGGGGGACTAGCGGGCGGTGAGACCCAGTACTTC. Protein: CSAGGLAGGETQYF.

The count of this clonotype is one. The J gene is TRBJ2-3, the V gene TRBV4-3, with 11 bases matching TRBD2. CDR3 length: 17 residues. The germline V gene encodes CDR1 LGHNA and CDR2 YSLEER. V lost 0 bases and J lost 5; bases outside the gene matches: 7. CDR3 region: CASSQEASGGPLDTQYF. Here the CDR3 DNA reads TGCGCCAGCAGCCAAGAGGCTAGCGGGGGGCCCCTAGATACGCAGTATTTT.

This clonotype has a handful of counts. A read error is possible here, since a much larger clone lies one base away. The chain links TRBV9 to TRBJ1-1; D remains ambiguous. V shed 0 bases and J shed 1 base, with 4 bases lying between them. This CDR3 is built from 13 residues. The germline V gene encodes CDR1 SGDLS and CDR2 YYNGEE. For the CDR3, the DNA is TGTGCCAGCAGCGTAGAGGGGAACACTGAAGCTTTCTTT. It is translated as CASSVEGNTEAFF.

CDR3 sequence: CASSSAYNEQYF. The CDR3 bases are TGCGCCAGCAGCTCAGCCTACAATGAGCAGTACTTC. The V call is TRBV5-1, the J call TRBJ2-5; no clear D. Trimming removed 3 bases at V and 11 bases at J, with 14 bases between. Per the germline V gene, CDR1 is SGHRS and CDR2 is YFSETQ. CDR3 length: 12 residues.

The CDR3 is CASSLLAGINQPQHF. The CDR3 nucleotides are TGTGCCAGCAGCTTATTAGCAGGGATCAATCAGCCCCAGCATTTT. The chain recombines TRBV7-2 with TRBJ1-5; D is perhaps TRBD1 (5 bases). Between the trimmed V and J ends, which lost 2 bases and 3 bases, there was a span of 11 bases. CDR1 SGHTA and CDR2 FQGNSA come from the germline V gene. The CDR3 totals 15 residues.

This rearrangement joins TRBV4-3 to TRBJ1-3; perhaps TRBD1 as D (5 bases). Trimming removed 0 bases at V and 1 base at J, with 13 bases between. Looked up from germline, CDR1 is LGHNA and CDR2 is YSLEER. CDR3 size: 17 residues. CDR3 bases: TGCGCCAGCAGCCAAGAAACCCCGGGGGTTTCTGGAAACACCATATATTTT. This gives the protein CASSQETPGVSGNTIYF.

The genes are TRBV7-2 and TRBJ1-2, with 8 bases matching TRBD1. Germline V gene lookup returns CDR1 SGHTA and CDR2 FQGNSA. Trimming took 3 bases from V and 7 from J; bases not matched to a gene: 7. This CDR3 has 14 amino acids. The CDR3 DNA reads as TGTACCAGCAGCTTGGACAGGGATTTAAGTGGCTACACCTTC. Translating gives CTSSLDRDLSGYTF.

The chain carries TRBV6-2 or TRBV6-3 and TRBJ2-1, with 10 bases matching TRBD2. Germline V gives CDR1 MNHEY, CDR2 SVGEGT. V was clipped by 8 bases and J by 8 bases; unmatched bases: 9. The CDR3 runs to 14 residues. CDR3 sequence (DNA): TGTGCCAGCGAACGGAGCGGGGGGGCGGATGAGCAGTTCTTC. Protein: CASERSGGADEQFF.

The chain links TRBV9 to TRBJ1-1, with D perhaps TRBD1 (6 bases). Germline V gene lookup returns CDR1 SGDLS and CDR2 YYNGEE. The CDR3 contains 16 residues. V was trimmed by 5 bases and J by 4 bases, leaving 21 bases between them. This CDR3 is CASSATVGTLSTEAFF. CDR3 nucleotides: TGTGCCAGCAGTGCCACGGTAGGGACATTGAGCACTGAAGCTTTCTTT. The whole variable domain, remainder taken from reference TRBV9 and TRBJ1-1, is DSGVTQTPKHLITATGQRVTLRCSPRSGDLSVYWYQQSLDQGLQFLIQYYNGEERAKGNILERFSAQQFPDLHSELNLSSLELGDSALYFCASSATVGTLSTEAFFGQGTRLTVV.

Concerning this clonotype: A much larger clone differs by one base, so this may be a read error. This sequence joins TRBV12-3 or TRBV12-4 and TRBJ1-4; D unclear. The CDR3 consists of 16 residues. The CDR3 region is CAGSSRFDGTNEKLFF. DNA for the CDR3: TGTGCCGGCAGCTCCCGGTTTGACGGAACTAATGAAAAACTGTTTTTT.

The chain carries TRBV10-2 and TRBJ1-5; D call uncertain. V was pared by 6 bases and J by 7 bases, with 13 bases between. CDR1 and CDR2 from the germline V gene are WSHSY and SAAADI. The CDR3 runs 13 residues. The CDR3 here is CASRRDPDQPQHF. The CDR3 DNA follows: TGCGCCAGCAGAAGAGACCCTGACCAGCCCCAGCATTTT.

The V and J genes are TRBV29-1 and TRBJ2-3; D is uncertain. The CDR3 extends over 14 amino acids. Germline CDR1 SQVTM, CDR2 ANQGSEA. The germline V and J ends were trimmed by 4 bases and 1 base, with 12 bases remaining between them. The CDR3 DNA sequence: TGCAGCGTTGTAGAGGAAACTGGCACAGATACGCAGTATTTT. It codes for CSVVEETGTDTQYF.

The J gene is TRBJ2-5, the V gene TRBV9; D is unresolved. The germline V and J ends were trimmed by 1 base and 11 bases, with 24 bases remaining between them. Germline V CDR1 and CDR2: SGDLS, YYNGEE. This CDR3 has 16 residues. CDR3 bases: TGTGCCAGCAGCGTAAAAACTGAGCCCCCCTACAATGAGCAGTACTTC. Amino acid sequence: CASSVKTEPPYNEQYF. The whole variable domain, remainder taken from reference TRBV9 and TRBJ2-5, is DSGVTQTPKHLITATGQRVTLRCSPRSGDLSVYWYQQSLDQGLQFLIQYYNGEERAKGNILERFSAQQFPDLHSELNLSSLELGDSALYFCASSVKTEPPYNEQYFGPGTRLLVL.

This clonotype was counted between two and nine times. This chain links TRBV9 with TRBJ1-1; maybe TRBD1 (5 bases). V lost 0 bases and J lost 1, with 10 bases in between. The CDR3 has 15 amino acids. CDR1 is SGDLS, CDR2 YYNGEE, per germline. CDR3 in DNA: TGTGCCAGCAGCGTAGGAGGGGCCGCGAACACTGAAGCTTTCTTT. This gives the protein CASSVGGAANTEAFF. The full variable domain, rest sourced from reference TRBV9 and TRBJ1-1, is DSGVTQTPKHLITATGQRVTLRCSPRSGDLSVYWYQQSLDQGLQFLIQYYNGEERAKGNILERFSAQQFPDLHSELNLSSLELGDSALYFCASSVGGAANTEAFFGQGTRLTVV.

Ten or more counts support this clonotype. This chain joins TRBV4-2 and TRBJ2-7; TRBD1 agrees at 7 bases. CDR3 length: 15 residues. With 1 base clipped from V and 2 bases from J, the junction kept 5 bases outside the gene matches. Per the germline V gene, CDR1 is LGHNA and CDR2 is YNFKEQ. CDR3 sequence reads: CASSQVAGGPYEQYF. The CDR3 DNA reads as TGTGCCAGCAGCCAAGTGGCAGGGGGACCCTACGAGCAGTACTTC.

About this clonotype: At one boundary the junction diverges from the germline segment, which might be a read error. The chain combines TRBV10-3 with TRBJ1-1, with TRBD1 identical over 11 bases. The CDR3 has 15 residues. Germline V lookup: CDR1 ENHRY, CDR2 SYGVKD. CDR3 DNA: TGCGCCATCAGTGATGGACAGGGGGCAGGAGGTGAAGCTTTCTTT. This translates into CAISDGQGAGGEAFF.

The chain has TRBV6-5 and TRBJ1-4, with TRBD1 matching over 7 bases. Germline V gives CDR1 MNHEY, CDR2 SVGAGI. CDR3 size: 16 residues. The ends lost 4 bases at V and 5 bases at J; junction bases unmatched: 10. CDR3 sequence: CASSSPGTAGNEKLFF. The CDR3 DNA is TGTGCCAGCAGTTCCCCCGGGACAGCAGGCAATGAAAAACTGTTTTTT.

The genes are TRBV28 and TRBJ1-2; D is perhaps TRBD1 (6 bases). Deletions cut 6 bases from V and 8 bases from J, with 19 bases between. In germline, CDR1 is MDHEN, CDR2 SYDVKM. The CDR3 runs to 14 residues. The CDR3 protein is CASRPRGAPFGYTF. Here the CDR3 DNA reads TGTGCCAGCAGGCCTCGGGGGGCTCCTTTCGGCTACACCTTC.

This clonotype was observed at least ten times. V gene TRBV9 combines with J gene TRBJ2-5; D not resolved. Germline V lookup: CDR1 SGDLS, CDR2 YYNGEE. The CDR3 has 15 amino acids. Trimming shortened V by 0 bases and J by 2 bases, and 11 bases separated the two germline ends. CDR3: CASSVEPQVQETQYF. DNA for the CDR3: TGTGCCAGCAGCGTAGAACCCCAGGTACAAGAGACCCAGTACTTC.

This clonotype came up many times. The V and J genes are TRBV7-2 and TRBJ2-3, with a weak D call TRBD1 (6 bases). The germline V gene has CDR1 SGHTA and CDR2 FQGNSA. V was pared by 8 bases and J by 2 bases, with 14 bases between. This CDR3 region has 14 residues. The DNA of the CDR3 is TGTGCCAGCGCACCAGGGGCAGCCACAGATACGCAGTATTTT. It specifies CASAPGAATDTQYF.

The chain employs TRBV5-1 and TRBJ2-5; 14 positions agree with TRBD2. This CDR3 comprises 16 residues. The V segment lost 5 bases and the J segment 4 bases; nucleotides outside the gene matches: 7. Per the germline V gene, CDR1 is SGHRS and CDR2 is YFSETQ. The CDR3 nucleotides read TGCGCCAGCAGACGACTAGCGGGGGGGCCGGGAGAGACCCAGTACTTC. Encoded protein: CASRRLAGGPGETQYF.

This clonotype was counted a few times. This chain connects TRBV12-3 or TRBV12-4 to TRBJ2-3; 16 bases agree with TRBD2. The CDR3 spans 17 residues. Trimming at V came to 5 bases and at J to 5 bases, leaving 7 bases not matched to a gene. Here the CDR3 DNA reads TGTGCCAGCAGTCCCGGGACTAGCGGGGGGGTATTAGATACGCAGTATTTT. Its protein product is CASSPGTSGGVLDTQYF.

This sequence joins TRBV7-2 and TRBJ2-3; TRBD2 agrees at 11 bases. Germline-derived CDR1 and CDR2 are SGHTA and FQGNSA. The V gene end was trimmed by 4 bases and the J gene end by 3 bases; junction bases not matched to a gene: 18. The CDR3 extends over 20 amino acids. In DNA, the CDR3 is TGTGCCAGCAGCTCCTATAGCGGGGGGGCCGATTATTCCAAGACAGATACGCAGTATTTT. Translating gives CASSSYSGGADYSKTDTQYF. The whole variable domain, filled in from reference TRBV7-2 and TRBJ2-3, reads GAGVSQSPSNKVTEKGKDVELRCDPISGHTALYWYRQSLGQGLEFLIYFQGNSAPDKSGLPSDRFSAERTGGSVSTLTIQRTQQEDSAVYLCASSSYSGGADYSKTDTQYFGPGTRLTVL.

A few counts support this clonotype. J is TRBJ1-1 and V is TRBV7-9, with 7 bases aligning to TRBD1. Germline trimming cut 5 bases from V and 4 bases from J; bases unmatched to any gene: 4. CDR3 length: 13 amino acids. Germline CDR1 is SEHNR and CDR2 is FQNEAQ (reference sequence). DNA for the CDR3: TGTGCCAGCAGCGCCACAGGGGCCACTGAAGCTTTCTTT. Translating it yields CASSATGATEAFF.

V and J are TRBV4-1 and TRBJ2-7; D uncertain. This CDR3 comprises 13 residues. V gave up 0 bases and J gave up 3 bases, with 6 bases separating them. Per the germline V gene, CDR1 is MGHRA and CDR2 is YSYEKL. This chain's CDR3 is CASSQDSIYEQYF. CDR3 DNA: TGCGCCAGCAGCCAAGATAGTATCTACGAGCAGTACTTC.

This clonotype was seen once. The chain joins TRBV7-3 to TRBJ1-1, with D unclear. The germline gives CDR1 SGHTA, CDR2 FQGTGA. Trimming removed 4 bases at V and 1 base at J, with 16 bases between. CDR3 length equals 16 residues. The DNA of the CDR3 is TGTGCCAGCAGCTCTAATGGCCCGGAGGGGAACACTGAAGCTTTCTTT. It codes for CASSSNGPEGNTEAFF. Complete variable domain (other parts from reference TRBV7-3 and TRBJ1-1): GAGVSQTPSNKVTEKGKYVELRCDPISGHTALYWYRQSLGQGPEFLIYFQGTGAADDSGLPNDRFFAVRPEGSVSTLKIQRTERGDSAVYLCASSSNGPEGNTEAFFGQGTRLTVV.

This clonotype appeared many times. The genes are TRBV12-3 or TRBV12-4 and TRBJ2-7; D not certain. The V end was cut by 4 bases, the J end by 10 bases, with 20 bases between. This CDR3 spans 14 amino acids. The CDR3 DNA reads TGTGCCAGCAGTTATGCTTCGAACGGCGATGTCCAGTACTTC. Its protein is CASSYASNGDVQYF.

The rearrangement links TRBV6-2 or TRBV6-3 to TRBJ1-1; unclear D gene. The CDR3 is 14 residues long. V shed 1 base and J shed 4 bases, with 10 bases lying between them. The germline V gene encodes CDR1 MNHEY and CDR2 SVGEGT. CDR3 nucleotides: TGTGCCAGCAGTTACTACAGAGAGGCCACTGAAGCTTTCTTT. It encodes CASSYYREATEAFF.

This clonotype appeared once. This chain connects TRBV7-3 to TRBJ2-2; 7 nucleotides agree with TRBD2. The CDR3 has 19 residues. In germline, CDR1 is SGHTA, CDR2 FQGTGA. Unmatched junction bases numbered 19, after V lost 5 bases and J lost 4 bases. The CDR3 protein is CASSPDGTNLRLSTGELFF. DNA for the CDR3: TGTGCCAGCAGCCCAGACGGGACTAACCTTCGCTTAAGCACCGGGGAGCTGTTTTTT. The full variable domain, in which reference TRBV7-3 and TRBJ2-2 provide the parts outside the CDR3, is GAGVSQTPSNKVTEKGKYVELRCDPISGHTALYWYRQSLGQGPEFLIYFQGTGAADDSGLPNDRFFAVRPEGSVSTLKIQRTERGDSAVYLCASSPDGTNLRLSTGELFFGEGSRLTVL.

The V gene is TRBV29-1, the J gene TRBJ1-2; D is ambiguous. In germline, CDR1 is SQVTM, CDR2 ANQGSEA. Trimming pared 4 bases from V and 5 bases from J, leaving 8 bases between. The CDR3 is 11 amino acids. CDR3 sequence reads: CSVGREYGYTF. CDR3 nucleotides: TGCAGCGTTGGTAGGGAGTATGGCTACACCTTC.

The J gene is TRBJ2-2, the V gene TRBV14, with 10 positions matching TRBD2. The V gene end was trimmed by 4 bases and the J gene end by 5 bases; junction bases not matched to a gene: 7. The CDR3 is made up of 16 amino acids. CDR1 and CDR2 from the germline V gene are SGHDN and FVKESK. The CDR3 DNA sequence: TGTGCCAGCAGCCGCGCAGGACTAGCGGCAACCGGGGAGCTGTTTTTT. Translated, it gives CASSRAGLAATGELFF.

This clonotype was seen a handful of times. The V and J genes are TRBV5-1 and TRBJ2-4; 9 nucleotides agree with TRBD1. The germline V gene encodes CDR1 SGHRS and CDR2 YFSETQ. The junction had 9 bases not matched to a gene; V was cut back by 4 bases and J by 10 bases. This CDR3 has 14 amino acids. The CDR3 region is CASSAGQGARIQYF. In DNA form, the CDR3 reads TGCGCCAGCAGCGCGGGACAGGGTGCTCGAATTCAGTACTTC.